This passage covers 10 T cell receptor beta chains from one sample sequenced in a study of CD8 T cells in ankylosing spondylitis. TCRdb called the 5' RACE reads again in MiXCR, with one record for every CDR3 protein. The table lists hundreds of thousands of distinct CDR3 sequences, 9.5% to 15% of them singletons, with approximately 6.2% in the top ten. Study-wide results and limits: A motif of roughly 8 highly homologous TCR beta variants was seen as apparently characteristic of ankylosing spondylitis blood.

What these receptors recognize is not known. Sequenced material: blood, either unsorted or a sorted T cell fraction (not recorded which). Every receptor here comes from a male donor with ankylosing spondylitis.

This clonotype has a handful of counts. This chain joins TRBV5-1 and TRBJ2-1; 13 nucleotides line up with TRBD2. Germline V CDR1 and CDR2: SGHRS, YFSETQ. The CDR3 is 15 residues long. Trimming at V came to 0 bases and at J to 8 bases, leaving 2 bases not matched to a gene. CDR3 protein: CASSLGTSGSHEQFF. The CDR3 region has the DNA TGCGCCAGCAGCTTGGGGACTAGCGGGAGTCATGAGCAGTTCTTC. Looking up the rest from reference TRBV5-1 and TRBJ2-1 gives the full variable domain: KAGVTQTPRYLIKTRGQQVTLSCSPISGHRSVSWYQQTPGQGLQFLFEYFSETQRNKGNFPGRFSGRQFSNSRSEMNVSTLELGDSALYLCASSLGTSGSHEQFFGPGTRLTVL.

Of note for this clonotype: This sequence may be a read error, since a much larger clone differs from it by one base. The J gene is TRBJ1-1, the V gene TRBV5-1, with 9 positions matching TRBD1. Germline CDR1 reads SGHRS; CDR2 reads YFSETQ. The junction had 4 bases not matched to a gene; V was cut back by 4 bases and J by 3 bases. This CDR3 contains 14 residues. The CDR3 sequence is CASSRWTGDTEAFF. The CDR3 nucleotides are TGCGCCAGCAGCCGCTGGACAGGGGACACTGAAGCTTTCTTT.

This chain uses TRBV5-1 with TRBJ1-3; D not resolved. The germline gives CDR1 SGHRS, CDR2 YFSETQ. This CDR3 region has 14 residues. V shed 0 bases and J shed 0 bases, with 4 bases lying between them. The CDR3 nucleotides read TGCGCCAGCAGCTTGGGGGCCTCTGGAAACACCATATATTTT. Protein: CASSLGASGNTIYF.

This clonotype was counted between two and nine times. The chain employs TRBV27 and TRBJ1-4, with D tentatively TRBD1 (5 bases). Germline CDR1 reads MNHEY; CDR2 reads SMNVEV (reference sequence). With 4 bases removed from V and 3 bases from J, the gap between germline ends came to 9 bases. The CDR3 has 14 amino acids. The CDR3 region is CASSYQGANEKLFF. The CDR3 DNA sequence: TGTGCCAGCAGTTATCAGGGTGCTAATGAAAAACTGTTTTTT.

The V gene is TRBV9, the J gene TRBJ2-2, with TRBD2 matching 14 bases. Germline V CDR1 and CDR2: SGDLS, YYNGEE. CDR3 length equals 22 residues. Germline trimming cut 3 bases from V and 3 bases from J; bases unmatched to any gene: 19. The CDR3 nucleotides are TGTGCCAGCAGCGAAGTAGTGGACGCCGGGACTAGCGGGAGTAATGACACCGGGGAGCTGTTTTTT. Amino acid sequence: CASSEVVDAGTSGSNDTGELFF.

V and J are TRBV9 and TRBJ2-4, with a possible D match to TRBD2 (6 bases). The CDR3 covers 16 residues. The V gene's germline CDR1 is SGDLS and CDR2 YYNGEE. Trimming took off 0 bases at V and 7 bases at J, with 17 bases between the two ends. This CDR3 is CASSVGLAEGRNIQYF. CDR3 DNA: TGTGCCAGCAGCGTAGGGTTAGCGGAGGGGCGGAACATTCAGTACTTC.

This clonotype has at least ten counts. The junction and the germline gene differ at one end; a read error may be behind it. This sequence joins TRBV5-1 and TRBJ1-1; perhaps TRBD1 as D (5 bases). This CDR3 is built from 13 residues. Per germline, CDR1 SGHRS and CDR2 YFSETQ. This chain's CDR3 is CASSLDTNTEAFF. Written as DNA, the CDR3 is TGTGCCAGCAGTTTGGACACGAACACTGAAGCTTTCTTT.

This clonotype was observed a handful of times. The chain recombines TRBV15 with TRBJ1-3, with D possibly TRBD1 on 5 matching bases. The V gene's germline CDR1 is LNHNV and CDR2 YYDKDF (reference sequence). V was clipped by 7 bases and J by 4 bases, with 11 bases between them. CDR3 size: 13 residues. CDR3: CATTTGPGNTIYF. For the CDR3, the DNA is TGTGCCACCACGACGGGGCCAGGAAACACCATATATTTT.

This clonotype was found many times. The rearrangement links TRBV6-2 or TRBV6-3 to TRBJ2-2; D may be TRBD1 (6 bases). V lost 8 bases to trimming and J lost 2 bases, with 9 bases between them. The germline CDR1 and CDR2 sequences are MNHEY and SVGEGT. The CDR3 has 13 amino acids. CDR3 protein: CASEDSNTGELFF. The CDR3 coding sequence is TGTGCCAGCGAGGACAGTAACACCGGGGAGCTGTTTTTT.

This clonotype was seen many times. The genes are TRBV5-1 and TRBJ2-5, with D perhaps TRBD1 or TRBD2 (5 bases each). The V end lost 4 bases, the J end lost 4 bases, and 20 bases lay between the germline ends. The CDR3 runs 16 residues. Germline V lookup: CDR1 SGHRS, CDR2 YFSETQ. In DNA form, the CDR3 reads TGCGCCAGCAGCACCCGGGACCCAAAGAGGACAGAGACCCAGTACTTC. It translates to CASSTRDPKRTETQYF.